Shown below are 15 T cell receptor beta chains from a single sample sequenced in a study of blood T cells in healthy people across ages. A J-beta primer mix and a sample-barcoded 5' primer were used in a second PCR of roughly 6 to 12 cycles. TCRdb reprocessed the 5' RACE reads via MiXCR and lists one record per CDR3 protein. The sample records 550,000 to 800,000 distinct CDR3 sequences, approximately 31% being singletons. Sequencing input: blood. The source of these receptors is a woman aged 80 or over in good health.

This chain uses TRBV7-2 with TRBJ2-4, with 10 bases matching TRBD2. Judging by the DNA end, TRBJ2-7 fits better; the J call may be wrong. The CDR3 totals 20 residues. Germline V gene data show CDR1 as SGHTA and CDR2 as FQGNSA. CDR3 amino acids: CASSPPIAGLAGVSGYEQYF. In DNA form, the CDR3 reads TGTGCCAGCAGCCCACCAATCGCGGGGCTAGCGGGAGTTTCGGGCTACGAGCAGTACTTC.

CDR3 bases: TGTGCCAGCAGCTCGGAACTAGCCTACAATGAGCAGTACTTC. Its protein is CASSSELAYNEQYF. The genes are TRBV7-2 and TRBJ2-7; the D gene is possibly TRBD2 (6 bases). This CDR3 comprises 14 residues. The V end was cut by 4 bases, the J end by 7 bases, with 17 bases between. Germline assignment: CDR1 SGHTA and CDR2 FQGNSA.

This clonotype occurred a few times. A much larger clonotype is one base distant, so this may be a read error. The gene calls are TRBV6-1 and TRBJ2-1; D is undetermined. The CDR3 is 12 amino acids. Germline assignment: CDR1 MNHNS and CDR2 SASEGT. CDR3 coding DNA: TGTGTCAGCAGTCCGCACTTGGGTGAGCAGTTCTTC. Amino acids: CVSSPHLGEQFF.

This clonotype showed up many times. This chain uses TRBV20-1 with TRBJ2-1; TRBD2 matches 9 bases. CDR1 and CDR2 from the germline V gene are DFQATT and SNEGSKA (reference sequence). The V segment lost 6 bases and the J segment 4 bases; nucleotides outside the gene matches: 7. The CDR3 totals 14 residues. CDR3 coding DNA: TGCAGTGCCGTAGGGCTAGCGGGATACAATGAGCAGTTCTTC. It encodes CSAVGLAGYNEQFF.

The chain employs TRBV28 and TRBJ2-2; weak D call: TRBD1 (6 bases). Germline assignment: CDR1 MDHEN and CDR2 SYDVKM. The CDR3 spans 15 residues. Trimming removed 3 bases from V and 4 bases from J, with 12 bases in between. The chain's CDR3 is CASSLLGASTGELFF. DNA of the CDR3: TGTGCCAGCAGTTTGTTGGGGGCGAGCACCGGGGAGCTGTTTTTT.

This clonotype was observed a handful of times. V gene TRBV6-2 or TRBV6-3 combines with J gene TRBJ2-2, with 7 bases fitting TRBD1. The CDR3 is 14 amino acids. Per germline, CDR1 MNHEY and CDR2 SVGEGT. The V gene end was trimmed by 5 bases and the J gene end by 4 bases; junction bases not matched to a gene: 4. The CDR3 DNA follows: TGTGCCAGCAGTCCTACAGGGGCCACCGGGGAGCTGTTTTTT. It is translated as CASSPTGATGELFF.

In DNA form, the CDR3 reads TGCAGTGCTAGAGACGGGACAGGCCTGGATGGCTACACCTTC. Protein sequence: CSARDGTGLDGYTF. This sequence joins TRBV20-1 and TRBJ1-2; 8 positions agree with TRBD1. V gave up 0 bases and J gave up 6 bases; unmatched junction bases: 6. CDR3 size: 14 residues. Germline V CDR1 and CDR2: DFQATT, SNEGSKA (reference sequence).

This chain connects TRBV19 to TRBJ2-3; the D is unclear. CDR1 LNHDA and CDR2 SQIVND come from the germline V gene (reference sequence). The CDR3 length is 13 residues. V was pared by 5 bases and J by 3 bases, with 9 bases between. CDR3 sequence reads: CASSWPPTDTQYF. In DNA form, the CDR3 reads TGTGCCAGTAGTTGGCCGCCGACAGATACGCAGTATTTT.

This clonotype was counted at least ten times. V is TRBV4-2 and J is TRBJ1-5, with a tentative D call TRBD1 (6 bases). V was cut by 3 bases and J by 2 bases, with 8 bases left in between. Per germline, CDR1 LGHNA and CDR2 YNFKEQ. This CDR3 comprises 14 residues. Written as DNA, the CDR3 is TGTGCCAGCAGCCAGGGGGCAGGCAATCAGCCCCAGCATTTT. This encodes CASSQGAGNQPQHF.

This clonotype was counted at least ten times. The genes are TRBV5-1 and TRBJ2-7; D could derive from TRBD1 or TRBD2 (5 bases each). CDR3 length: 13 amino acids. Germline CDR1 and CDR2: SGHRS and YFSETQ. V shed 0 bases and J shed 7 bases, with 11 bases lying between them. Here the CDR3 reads CASSLGGLEEQYF. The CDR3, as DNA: TGCGCCAGCAGCTTGGGGGGGTTAGAGGAGCAGTACTTC. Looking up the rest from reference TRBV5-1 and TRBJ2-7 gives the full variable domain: KAGVTQTPRYLIKTRGQQVTLSCSPISGHRSVSWYQQTPGQGLQFLFEYFSETQRNKGNFPGRFSGRQFSNSRSEMNVSTLELGDSALYLCASSLGGLEEQYFGPGTRLTVT.

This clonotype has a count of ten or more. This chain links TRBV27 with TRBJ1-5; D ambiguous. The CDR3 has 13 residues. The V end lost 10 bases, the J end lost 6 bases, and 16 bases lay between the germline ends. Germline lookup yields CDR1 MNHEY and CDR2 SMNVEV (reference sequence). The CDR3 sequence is CATGEGKGQPQHF. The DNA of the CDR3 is TGTGCCACCGGGGAAGGAAAGGGTCAGCCCCAGCATTTT.

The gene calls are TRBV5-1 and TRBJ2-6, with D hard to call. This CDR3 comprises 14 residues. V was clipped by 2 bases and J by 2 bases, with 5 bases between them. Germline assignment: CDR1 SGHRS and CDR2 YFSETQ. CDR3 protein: CASSFTAGANVLTF. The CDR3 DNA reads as TGCGCCAGCAGCTTTACTGCTGGGGCCAACGTCCTGACTTTC.

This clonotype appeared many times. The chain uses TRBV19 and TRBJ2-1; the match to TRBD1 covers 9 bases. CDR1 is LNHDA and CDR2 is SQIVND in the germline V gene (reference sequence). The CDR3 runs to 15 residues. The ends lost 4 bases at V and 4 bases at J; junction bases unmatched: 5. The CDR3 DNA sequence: TGTGCCAGTAGTACTACCGGGACAGGGTACAATGAGCAGTTCTTC. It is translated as CASSTTGTGYNEQFF.

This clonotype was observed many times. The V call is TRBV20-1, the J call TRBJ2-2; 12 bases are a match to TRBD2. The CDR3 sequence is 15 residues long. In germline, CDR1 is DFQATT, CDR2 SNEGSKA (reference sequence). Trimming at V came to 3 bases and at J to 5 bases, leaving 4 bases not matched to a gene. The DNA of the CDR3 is TGCAGTGCTAGCATGACTAGCGGGGGAACCGGGGAGCTGTTTTTT. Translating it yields CSASMTSGGTGELFF.

The CDR3 coding sequence is TGTGCCAGCAGGGGACAGATTCCGTACCAAGAGACCCAGTACTTC. Translation: CASRGQIPYQETQYF. The chain is built from TRBV21-1 and TRBJ2-5; the table's D call of TRBD1 was not tested on the DNA. TRBV21-1 is an annotated pseudogene. The CDR3 covers 15 residues.